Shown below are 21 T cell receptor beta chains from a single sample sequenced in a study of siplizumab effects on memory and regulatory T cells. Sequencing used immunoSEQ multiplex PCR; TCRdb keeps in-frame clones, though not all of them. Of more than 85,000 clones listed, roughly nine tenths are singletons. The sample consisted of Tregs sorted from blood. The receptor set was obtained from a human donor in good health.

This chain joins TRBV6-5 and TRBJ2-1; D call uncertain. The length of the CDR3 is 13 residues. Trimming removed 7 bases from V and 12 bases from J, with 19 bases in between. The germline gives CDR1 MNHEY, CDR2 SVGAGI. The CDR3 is CASTQRVNSVQFF. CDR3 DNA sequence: TGTGCCAGCACCCAACGGGTTAACAGTGTGCAGTTCTTC.

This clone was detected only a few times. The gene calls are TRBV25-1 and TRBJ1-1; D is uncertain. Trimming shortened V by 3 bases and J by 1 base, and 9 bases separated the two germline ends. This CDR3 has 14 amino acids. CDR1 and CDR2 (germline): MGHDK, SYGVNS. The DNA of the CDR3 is TGTGCCAGCAGTGATGTTGCAGGGAACACTGAAGCTTTCTTT. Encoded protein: CASSDVAGNTEAFF.

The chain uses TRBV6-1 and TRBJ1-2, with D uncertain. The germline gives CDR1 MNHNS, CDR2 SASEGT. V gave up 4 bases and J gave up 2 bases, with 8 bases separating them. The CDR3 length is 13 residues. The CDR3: CASSVSGNYGYTF. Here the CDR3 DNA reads TGTGCCAGCAGTGTTTCGGGGAACTATGGCTACACCTTC.

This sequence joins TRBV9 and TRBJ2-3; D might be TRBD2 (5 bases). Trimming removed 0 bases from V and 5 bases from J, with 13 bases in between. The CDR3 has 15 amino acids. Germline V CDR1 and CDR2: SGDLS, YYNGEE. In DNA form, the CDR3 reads TGTGCCAGCAGCGTAGGGTCAGCGGTGTTAGATACGCAGTATTTT. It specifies CASSVGSAVLDTQYF.

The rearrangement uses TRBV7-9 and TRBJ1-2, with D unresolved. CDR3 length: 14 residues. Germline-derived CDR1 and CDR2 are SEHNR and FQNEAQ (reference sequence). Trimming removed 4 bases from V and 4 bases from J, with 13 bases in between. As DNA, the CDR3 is TGTGCCAGCAGCTCAGTACAGAGAGTCTATGGCTACACCTTC. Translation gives CASSSVQRVYGYTF.

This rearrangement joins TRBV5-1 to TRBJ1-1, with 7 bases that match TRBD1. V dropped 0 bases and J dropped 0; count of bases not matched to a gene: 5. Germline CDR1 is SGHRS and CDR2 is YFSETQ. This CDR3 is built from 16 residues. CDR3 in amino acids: CASSLVTGALNTEAFF. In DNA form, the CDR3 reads TGCGCCAGCAGCTTGGTCACAGGGGCCTTGAACACTGAAGCTTTCTTT.

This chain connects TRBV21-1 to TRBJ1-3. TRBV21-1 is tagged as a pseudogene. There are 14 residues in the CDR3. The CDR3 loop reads CASSKKGWGVTIYF. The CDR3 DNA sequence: TGTGCCAGCAGCAAGAAAGGGTGGGGGGTCACCATATATTTT.

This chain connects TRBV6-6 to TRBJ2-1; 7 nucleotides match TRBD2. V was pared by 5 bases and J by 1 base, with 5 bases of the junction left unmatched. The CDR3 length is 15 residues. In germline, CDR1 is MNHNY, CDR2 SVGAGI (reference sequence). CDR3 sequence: CASSPAGFSYNEQFF. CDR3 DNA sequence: TGTGCCAGCAGTCCAGCGGGATTTTCCTACAATGAGCAGTTCTTC.

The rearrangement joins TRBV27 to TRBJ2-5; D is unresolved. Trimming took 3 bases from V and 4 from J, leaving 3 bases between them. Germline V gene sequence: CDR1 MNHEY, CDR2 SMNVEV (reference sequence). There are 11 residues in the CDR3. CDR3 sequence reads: CASSLRETQYF. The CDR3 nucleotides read TGTGCCAGCAGTTTGAGAGAGACCCAGTACTTC.

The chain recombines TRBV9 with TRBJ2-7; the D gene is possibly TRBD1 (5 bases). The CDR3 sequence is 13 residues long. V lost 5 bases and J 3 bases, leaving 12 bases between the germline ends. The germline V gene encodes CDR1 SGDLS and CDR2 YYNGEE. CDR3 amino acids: CASSRGRVYEQYF. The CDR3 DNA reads TGTGCCAGCAGTAGAGGCAGGGTCTACGAGCAGTACTTC.

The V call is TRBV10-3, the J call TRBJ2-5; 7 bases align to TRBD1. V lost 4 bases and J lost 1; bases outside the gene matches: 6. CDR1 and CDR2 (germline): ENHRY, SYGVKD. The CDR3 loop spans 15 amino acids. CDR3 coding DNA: TGTGCCATCAGTGTTTCAGGACAGGCCCAAGAGACCCAGTACTTC. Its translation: CAISVSGQAQETQYF.

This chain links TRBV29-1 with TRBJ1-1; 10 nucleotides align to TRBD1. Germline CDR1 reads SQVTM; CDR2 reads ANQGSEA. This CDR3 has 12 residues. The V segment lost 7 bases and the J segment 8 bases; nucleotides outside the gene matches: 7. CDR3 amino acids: CSAGQGTVEAFF. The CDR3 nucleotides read TGCAGCGCGGGACAGGGGACAGTAGAAGCTTTCTTT.

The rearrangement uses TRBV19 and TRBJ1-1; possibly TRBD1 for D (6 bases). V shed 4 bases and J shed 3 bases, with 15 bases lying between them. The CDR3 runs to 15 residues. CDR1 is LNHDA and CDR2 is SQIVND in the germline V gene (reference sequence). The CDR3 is CASSKAGASDTEAFF. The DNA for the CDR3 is TGTGCCAGTAGTAAGGCAGGGGCCTCCGACACTGAAGCTTTCTTT.

The CDR3, as DNA: TGTGCCAGCAGCTTCACAGAATCTAACACTGAAGCTTTCTTT. Its translation is CASSFTESNTEAFF. The gene calls are TRBV5-5 and TRBJ1-1; no clear D. V gave up 2 bases and J gave up 2 bases, with 10 bases separating them. CDR3 length: 14 amino acids. CDR1 is SGHKS, CDR2 YYEKEE, per germline (reference sequence).

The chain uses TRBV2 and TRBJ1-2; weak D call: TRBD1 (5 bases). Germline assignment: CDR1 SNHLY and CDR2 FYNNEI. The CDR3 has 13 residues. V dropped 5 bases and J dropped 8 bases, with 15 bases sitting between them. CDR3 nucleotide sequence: TGTGCCAGCAGTTTCCAGGGACTTACCGGCTACACCTTC. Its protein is CASSFQGLTGYTF.

CDR3 sequence reads: CASSLERGAYTDTQYF. CDR3 nucleotides: TGTGCCAGCAGCTTAGAGCGGGGGGCCTACACAGATACGCAGTATTTT. J is TRBJ2-3 and V is TRBV7-2; 9 positions match TRBD2. The V gene's germline CDR1 is SGHTA and CDR2 FQGNSA. V dropped 1 base and J dropped 2; count of bases not matched to a gene: 4. The CDR3 is 16 residues long.

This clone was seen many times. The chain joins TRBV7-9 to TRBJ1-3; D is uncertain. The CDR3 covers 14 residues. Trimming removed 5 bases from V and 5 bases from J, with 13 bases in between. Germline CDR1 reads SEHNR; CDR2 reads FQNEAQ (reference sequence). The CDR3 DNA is TGTGCCAGCAGCCCCGTGCTGGGGAGAAACACCATATATTTT. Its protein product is CASSPVLGRNTIYF.

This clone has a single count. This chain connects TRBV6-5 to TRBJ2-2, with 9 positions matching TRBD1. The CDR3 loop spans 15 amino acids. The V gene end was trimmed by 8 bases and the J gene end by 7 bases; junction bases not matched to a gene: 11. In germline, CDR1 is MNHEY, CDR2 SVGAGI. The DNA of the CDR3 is TGTGCCAGCTCCCGGGACAGGGCCCTACTCGGGGAGCTGTTTTTT. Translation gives CASSRDRALLGELFF.

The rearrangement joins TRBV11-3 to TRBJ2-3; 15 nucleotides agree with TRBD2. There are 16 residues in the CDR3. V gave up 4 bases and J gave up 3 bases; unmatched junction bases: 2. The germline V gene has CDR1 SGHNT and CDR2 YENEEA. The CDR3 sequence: CASSSGLAGGTDTQYF. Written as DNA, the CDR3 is TGTGCCAGCAGCTCCGGACTAGCGGGGGGGACAGATACGCAGTATTTT. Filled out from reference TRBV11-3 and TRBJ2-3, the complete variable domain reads EAGVVQSPRYKIIEKKQPVAFWCNPISGHNTLYWYLQNLGQGPELLIRYENEEAVDDSQLPKDRFSAERLKGVDSTLKIQPAELGDSAVYLCASSSGLAGGTDTQYFGPGTRLTVL.

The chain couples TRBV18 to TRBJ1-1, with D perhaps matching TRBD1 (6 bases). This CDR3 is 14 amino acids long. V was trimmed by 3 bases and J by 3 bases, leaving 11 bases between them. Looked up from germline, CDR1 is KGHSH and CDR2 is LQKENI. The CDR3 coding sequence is TGTGCCAGCTCACCGCTACAGGGTGACACTGAAGCTTTCTTT. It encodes CASSPLQGDTEAFF.

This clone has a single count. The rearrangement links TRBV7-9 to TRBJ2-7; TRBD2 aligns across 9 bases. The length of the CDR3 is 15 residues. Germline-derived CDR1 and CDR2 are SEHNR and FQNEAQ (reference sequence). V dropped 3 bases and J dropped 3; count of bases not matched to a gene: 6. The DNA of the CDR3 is TGTGCCAGCAGCTTGTCTAGCGGGGCCATCTACGAGCAGTACTTC. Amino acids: CASSLSSGAIYEQYF. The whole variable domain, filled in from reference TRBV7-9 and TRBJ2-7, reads DTGVSQNPRHKITKRGQNVTFRCDPISEHNRLYWYRQTLGQGPEFLTYFQNEAQLEKSRLLSDRFSAERPKGSFSTLEIQRTEQGDSAMYLCASSLSSGAIYEQYFGPGTRLTVT.